This T cell receptor beta chain was observed in a study of PD-1 blockade in mismatch repair-deficient tumors. Assay used: immunoSEQ multiplex PCR; TCRdb lists only in-frame clones, some missing. This table holds roughly 50,000 clones, over 65% found once. Trimming removed 0 bases from V and 8 bases from J; junction bases left unmatched: 11. Germline V gives CDR1 SGHNT, CDR2 YYREEE (reference sequence). CDR3 length: 16 residues. This TCR was sampled from an adult with mismatch repair-deficient cancer. This material consisted of peripheral blood, taken 4 weeks after starting pembrolizumab. The V call is TRBV5-4, the J call TRBJ2-3; TRBD2 aligns across 8 bases. CDR3 sequence: CASSLGAGGPLGTQYF. The CDR3 nucleotides read TGTGCCAGCAGCTTGGGGGCGGGAGGCCCCCTGGGTACGCAGTATTTT.